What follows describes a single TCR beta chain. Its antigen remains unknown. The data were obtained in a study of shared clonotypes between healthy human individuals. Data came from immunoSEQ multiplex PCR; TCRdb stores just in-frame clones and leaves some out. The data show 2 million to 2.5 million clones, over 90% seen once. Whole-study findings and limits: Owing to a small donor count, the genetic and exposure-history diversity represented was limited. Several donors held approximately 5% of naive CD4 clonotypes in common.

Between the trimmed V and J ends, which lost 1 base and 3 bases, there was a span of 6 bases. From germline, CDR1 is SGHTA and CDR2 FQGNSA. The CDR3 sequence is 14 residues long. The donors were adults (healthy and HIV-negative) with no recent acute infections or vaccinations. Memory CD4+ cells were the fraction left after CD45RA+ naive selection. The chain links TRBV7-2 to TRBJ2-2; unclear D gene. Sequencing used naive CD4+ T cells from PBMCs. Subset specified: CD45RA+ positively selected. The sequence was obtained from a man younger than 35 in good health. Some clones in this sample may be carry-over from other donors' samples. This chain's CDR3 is CASSLEQHTGELFF. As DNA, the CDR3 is TGTGCCAGCAGCTTAGAACAGCACACCGGGGAGCTGTTTTTT.